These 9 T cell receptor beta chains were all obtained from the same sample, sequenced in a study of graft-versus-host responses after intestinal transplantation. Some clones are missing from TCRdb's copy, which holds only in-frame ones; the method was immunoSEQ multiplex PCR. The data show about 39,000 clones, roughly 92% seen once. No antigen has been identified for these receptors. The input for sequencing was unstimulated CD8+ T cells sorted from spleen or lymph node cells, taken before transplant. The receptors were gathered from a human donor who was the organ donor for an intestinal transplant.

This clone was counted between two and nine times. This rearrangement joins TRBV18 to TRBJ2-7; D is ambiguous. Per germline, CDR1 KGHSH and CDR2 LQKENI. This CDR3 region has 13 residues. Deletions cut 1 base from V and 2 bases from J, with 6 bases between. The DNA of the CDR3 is TGTGCCAGCTCACCACGCTCGGCCTACGAGCAGTACTTC. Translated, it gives CASSPRSAYEQYF.

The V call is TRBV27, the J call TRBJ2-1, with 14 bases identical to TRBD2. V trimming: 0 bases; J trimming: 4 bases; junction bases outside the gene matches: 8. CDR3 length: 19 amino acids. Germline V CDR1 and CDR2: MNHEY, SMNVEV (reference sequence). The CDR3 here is CASSLSGTSGSWGYNEQFF. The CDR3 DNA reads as TGTGCCAGCAGTTTATCCGGGACTAGCGGGAGTTGGGGGTACAATGAGCAGTTCTTC.

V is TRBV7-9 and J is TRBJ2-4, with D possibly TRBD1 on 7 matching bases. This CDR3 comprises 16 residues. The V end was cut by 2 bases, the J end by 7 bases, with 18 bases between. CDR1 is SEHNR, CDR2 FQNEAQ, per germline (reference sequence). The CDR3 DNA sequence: TGTGCCAGCAGCTTACCTTCTTGGGACAGCGGGAACATTCAGTACTTC. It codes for CASSLPSWDSGNIQYF.

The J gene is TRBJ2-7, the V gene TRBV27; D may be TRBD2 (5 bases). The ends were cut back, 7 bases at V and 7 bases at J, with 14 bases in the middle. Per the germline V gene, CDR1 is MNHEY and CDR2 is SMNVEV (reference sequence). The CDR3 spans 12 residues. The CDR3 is CASTGWVGEQYF. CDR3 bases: TGTGCCAGCACGGGGTGGGTGGGTGAGCAGTACTTC.

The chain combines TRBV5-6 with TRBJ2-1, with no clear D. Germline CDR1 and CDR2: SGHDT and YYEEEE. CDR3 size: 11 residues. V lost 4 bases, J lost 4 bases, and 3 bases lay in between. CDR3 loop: CASSKYNEQFF. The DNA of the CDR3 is TGTGCCAGCAGCAAATACAATGAGCAGTTCTTC.

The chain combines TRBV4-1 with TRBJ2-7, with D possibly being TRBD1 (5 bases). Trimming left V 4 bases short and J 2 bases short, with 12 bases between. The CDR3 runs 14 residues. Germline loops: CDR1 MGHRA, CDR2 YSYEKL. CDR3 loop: CASSPQGSPYEQYF. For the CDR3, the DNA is TGCGCCAGCAGCCCGCAGGGATCTCCCTACGAGCAGTACTTC.

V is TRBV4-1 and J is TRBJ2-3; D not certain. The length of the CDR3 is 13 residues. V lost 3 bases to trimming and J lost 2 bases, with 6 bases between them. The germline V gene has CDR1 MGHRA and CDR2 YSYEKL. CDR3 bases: TGCGCCAGCAGCCAGGAGAACACAGATACGCAGTATTTT. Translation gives CASSQENTDTQYF.

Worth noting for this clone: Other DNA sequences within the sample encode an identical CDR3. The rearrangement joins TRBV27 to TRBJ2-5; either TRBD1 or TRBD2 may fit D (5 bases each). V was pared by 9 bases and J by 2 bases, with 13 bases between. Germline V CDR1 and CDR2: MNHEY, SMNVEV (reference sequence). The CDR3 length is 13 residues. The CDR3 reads CASQSGPQETQYF. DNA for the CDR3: TGTGCCAGTCAATCGGGACCACAAGAGACCCAGTACTTC.

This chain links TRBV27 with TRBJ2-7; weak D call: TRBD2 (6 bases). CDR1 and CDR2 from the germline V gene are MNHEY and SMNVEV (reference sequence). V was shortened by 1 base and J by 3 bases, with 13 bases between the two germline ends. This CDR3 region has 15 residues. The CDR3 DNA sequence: TGTGCCAGCAGTTTATGGGACTCCCCAATCTACGAGCAGTACTTC. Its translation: CASSLWDSPIYEQYF.